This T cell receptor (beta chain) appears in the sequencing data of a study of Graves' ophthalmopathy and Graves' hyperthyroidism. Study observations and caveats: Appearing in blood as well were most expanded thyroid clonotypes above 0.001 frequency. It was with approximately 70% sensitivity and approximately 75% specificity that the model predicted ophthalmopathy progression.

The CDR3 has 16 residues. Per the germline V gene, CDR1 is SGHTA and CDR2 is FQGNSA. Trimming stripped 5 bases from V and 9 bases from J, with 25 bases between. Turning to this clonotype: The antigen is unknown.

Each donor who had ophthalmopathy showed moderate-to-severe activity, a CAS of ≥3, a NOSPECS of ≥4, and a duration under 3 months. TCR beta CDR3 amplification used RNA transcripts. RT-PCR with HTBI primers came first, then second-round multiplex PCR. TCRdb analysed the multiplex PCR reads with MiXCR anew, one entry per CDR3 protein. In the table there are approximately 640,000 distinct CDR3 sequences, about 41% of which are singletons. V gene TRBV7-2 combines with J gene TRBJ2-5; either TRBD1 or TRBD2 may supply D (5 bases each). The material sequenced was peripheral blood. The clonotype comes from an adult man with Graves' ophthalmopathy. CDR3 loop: CASSTGPGTGSRAQYF. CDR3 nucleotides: TGTGCCAGCAGCACGGGGCCGGGGACGGGGAGTAGGGCCCAGTACTTC. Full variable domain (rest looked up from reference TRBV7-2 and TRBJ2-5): GAGVSQSPSNKVTEKGKDVELRCDPISGHTALYWYRQSLGQGLEFLIYFQGNSAPDKSGLPSDRFSAERTGGSVSTLTIQRTQQEDSAVYLCASSTGPGTGSRAQYFGPGTRLLVL.